This T cell receptor beta chain was sequenced during a study of glioma-infiltrating T cells. General observations from the study: Tissue-blood divergence was below expectation in non-neoplastic patients, above in gliomas. CDR3 overlap between tissue and blood was very small.

Germline V gives CDR1 KGHDR, CDR2 SFDVKD. Trimming removed 2 bases from V and 7 bases from J; junction bases left unmatched: 13. CDR3 length: 16 amino acids. Amplification of TCR alpha and beta CDR3 regions from RNA used iRepertoire nested multiplex PCR. One-step reverse transcription and amplification started from approximately 100-400 ng of tissue mRNA or PBMC total RNA. Each CDR3 protein gets one entry after TCRdb re-called the multiplex PCR reads with MiXCR. This table holds about 180,000 distinct CDR3 sequences, about 46% found once. There are a few counts of this clonotype. The antigen remains unidentified.

The TCR comes from a human donor with low-grade glioma or glioblastoma, undergoing nonglioma brain surgery, or in good health (not recorded which). Sequencing was performed on glioma tissue, nonneoplastic brain tissue, or PBMCs (not recorded which). The chain uses TRBV24-1 and TRBJ2-7, with TRBD2 matching over 7 bases. The CDR3 DNA follows: TGTGCCACCAGTGATTCCGGGACTACCCTCTTTGAAGAGCAGTACTTC. Translated, it gives CATSDSGTTLFEEQYF.